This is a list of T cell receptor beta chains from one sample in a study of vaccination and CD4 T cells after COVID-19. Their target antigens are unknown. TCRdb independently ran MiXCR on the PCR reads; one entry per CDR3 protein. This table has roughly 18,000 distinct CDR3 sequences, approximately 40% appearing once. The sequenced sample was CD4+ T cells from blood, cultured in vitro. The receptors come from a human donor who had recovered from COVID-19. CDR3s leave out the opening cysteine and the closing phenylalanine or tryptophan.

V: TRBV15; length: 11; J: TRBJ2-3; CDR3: ATSRLRTDTQY
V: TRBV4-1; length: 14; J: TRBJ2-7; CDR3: ASSQVTSGRAFVQY
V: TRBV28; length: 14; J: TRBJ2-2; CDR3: ATYPTSGTSTGELF
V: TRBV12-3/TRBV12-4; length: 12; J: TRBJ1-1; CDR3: ASRGGAEYTEAF
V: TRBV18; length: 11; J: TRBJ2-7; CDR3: ASSNPLHYEQY
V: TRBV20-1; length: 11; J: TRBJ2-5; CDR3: SAWDTQAETQY
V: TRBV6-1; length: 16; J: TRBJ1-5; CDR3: ASTPRADRGYSNQPQH
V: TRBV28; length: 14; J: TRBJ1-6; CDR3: ASSLFGPKRDSPLH
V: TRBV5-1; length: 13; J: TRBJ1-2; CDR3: ASSLGTGSNYGYT
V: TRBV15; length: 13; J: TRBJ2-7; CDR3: ATSSGRGGTYEQY
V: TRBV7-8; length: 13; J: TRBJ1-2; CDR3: ASSPREGFNYGYT
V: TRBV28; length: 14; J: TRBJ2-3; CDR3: ASYGSGRGNTDTQY
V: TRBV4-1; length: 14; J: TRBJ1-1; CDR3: ASSQDRGSRVTEAF
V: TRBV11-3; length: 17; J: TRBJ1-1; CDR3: ASSLDNSAGGPYAAEAF
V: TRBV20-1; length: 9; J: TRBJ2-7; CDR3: SASPPGEQY
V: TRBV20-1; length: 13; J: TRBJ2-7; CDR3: SARLGHSSSYEQY
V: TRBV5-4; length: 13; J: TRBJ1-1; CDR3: ASSLVTALNTEAF
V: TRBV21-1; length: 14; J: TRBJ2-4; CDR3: ASTESGRVNRNIQY
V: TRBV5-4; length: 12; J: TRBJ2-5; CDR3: ASSPLTGLETQY
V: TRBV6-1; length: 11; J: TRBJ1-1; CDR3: ASSEEGGTEAF
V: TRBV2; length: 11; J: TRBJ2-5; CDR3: ASNKAGQETQY
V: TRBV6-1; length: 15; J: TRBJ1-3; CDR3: ASSHGVGGGVRNTIY
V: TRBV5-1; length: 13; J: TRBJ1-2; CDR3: ASRVGQTDWDGYT
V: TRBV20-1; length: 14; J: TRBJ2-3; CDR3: SASDYRDSLTDTQY
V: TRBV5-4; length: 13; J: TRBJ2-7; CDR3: ASSLAGTGSYEQY
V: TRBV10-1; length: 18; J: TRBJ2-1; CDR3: ASSGPASGSPGLPYNEQF
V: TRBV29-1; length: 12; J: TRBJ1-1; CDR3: SVVPAGGRTEAF
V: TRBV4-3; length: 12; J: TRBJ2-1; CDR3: ASSQGDRYNEQF
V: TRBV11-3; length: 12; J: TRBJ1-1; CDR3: ASSLGGRAAEAF
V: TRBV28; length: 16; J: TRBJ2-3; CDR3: ASSSPSASGSGTDTQY
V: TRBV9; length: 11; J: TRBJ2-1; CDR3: AWAGTSYNEQF
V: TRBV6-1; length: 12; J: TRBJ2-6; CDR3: ASRVISGANVLT
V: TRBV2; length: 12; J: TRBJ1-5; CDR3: ASSPGQNEQPQH
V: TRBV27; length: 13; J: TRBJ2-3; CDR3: ASNSVSGSTDTQY
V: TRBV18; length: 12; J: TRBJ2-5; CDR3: ASSPRTSGETQY
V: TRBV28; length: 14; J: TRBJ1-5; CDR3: ASSQQQGMGNQPQH
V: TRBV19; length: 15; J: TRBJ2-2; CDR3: ASSPLALDANTGELF
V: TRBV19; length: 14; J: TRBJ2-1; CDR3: ASSIAAGGSYNEQF
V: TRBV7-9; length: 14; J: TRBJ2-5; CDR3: ASSATGTRLQETQY